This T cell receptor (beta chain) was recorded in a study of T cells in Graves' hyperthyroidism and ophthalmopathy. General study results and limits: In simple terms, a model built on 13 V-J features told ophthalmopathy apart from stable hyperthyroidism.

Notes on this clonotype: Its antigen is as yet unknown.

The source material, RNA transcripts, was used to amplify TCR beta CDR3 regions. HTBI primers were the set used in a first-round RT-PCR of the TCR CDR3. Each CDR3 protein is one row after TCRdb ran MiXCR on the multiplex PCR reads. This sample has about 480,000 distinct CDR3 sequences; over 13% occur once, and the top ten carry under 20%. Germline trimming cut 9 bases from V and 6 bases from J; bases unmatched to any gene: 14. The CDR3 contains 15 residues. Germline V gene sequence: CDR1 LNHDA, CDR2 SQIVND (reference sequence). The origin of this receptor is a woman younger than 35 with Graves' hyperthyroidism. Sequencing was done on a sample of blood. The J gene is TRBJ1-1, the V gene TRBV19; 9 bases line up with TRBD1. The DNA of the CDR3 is TGTGCCAGCAACCAGAGGACAGGGGCCGAATCTGAAGCTTTCTTT. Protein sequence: CASNQRTGAESEAFF.